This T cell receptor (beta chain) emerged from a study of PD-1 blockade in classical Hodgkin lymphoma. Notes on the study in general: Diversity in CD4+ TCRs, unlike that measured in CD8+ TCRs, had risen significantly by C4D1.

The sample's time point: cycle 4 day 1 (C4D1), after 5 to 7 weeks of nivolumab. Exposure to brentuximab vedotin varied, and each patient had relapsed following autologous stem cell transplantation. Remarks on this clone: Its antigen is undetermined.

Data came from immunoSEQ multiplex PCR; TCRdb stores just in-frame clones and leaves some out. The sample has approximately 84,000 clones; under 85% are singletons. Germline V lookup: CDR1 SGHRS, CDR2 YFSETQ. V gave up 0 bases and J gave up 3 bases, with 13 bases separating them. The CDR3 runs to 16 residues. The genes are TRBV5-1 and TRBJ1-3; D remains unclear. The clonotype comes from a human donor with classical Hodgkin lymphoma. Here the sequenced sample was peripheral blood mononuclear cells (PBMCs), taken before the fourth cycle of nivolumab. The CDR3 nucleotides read TGCGCCAGCAGCTTGGCCGGTAGGAGCCTTGGAAACACCATATATTTT. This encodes CASSLAGRSLGNTIYF.